This T cell receptor (beta chain) appears in the sequencing data of a study of blood T cells in healthy people across ages. With respect to this clonotype: The antigen remains unidentified. A read error is possible here, since a much larger clone lies one base away.

Germline loops: CDR1 SQVTM, CDR2 ANQGSEA. The CDR3 totals 17 residues. V shed 6 bases and J 0 bases; nucleotides not matched to a gene: 14. Collection of ten milliliters of peripheral blood was performed for each donor. Findings of the study overall: More naive CD4+ cells and higher diversity were found in long-lived than in aged donors.

Then a second PCR, running roughly 7 to 12 cycles, was carried out with a sample-barcoded 5' primer and a J-beta primer mix. Per sample, CDR3-containing paired-end reads numbered at least 2.5 million. Each CDR3 protein gets one entry after TCRdb re-called the 5' RACE reads with MiXCR. The sample has about 730,000 distinct CDR3 sequences, 43% seen once. The sequence came from a woman aged 55 to 70 in good health. The chain uses TRBV29-1 and TRBJ2-3; 8 bases map to TRBD2. Material for sequencing was blood. In DNA, the CDR3 is TGCAGCGTGGGGGGACTAGTGGGAGTCCGCAGCACAGATACGCAGTATTTT. Translation gives CSVGGLVGVRSTDTQYF.